This paragraph reports one T cell receptor beta chain. Produced via immunoSEQ multiplex PCR; TCRdb's table is partial and in-frame only. In the table there are around 120,000 clones, about 88% of which are singletons. The CDR3 contains 12 residues. The germline CDR1 and CDR2 sequences are SGHRS and YFSETQ. Trimming took 0 bases from V and 4 from J, leaving 3 bases between them. This sample is drawn from a study of blood T cell repertoires in COVID-19. In terms of age and location, participants ranged from roughly 18 to 95 years and lived in under 30 US areas. Participants' own reports of clinical history determined their cohort assignment.

The receptor was isolated from a woman between 50 and 59 years old who had recovered from COVID-19. V is TRBV5-1 and J is TRBJ2-3; D is undetermined. Material for sequencing was PBMCs or T cells enriched from blood (not recorded which). The CDR3 reads CASSLVADTQYF. CDR3 in DNA: TGCGCCAGCAGCTTGGTCGCAGATACGCAGTATTTT.